The entry that follows covers one T cell receptor beta chain sequence. These data come from a study of shared T cell receptors in the human thymus. The method was immunoSEQ multiplex PCR; TCRdb's version includes in-frame clones alone and lacks a portion of them. The sample contains 540,000 or so clones, 75% to 85% of which appear only once. The germline gives CDR1 SNHLY, CDR2 FYNNEI. This CDR3 is built from 15 residues. Trimming at V came to 6 bases and at J to 2 bases, leaving 9 bases not matched to a gene. This same sample was also part of a study on human thymus T cells. As that study records: The people who donated were healthy Finnish babies having corrective surgery for congenital heart defects. Thymic tissue was derived from resections collected during corrective heart surgery. Blood and thymic repertoires both appeared biased in V and J gene usage. Reports from related research described highly overlapping thymic repertoires among unrelated individuals.

Sample: thymocytes. The chain recombines TRBV2 with TRBJ2-7; TRBD1 agrees at 8 bases. The receptor was derived from a boy in the first two years of life with a congenital heart defect. CDR3 region: CASRRQGRRPYEQYF. CDR3 nucleotides: TGTGCCAGCAGGAGACAGGGGAGGAGACCCTACGAGCAGTACTTC. Filled out from reference TRBV2 and TRBJ2-7, the complete variable domain reads EPEVTQTPSHQVTQMGQEVILRCVPISNHLYFYWYRQILGQKVEFLVSFYNNEISEKSEIFDDQFSVERPDGSNFTLKIRSTKLEDSAMYFCASRRQGRRPYEQYFGPGTRLTVT.